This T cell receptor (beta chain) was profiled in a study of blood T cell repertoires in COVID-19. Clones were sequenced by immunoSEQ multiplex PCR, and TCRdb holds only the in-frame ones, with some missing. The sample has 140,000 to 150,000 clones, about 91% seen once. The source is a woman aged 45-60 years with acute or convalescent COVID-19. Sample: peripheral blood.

The CDR3 spells CASSLEGLAGGAEQFF. CDR3 coding DNA: TGTGCCAGCAGCTTAGAGGGACTAGCGGGAGGTGCTGAGCAGTTCTTC. The J gene is TRBJ2-1, the V gene TRBV7-8; TRBD2 agrees at 15 bases. This CDR3 is built from 16 residues. V was clipped by 1 base and J by 9 bases; unmatched bases: 4. Germline V gene lookup returns CDR1 SGHVS and CDR2 FQNEAQ.